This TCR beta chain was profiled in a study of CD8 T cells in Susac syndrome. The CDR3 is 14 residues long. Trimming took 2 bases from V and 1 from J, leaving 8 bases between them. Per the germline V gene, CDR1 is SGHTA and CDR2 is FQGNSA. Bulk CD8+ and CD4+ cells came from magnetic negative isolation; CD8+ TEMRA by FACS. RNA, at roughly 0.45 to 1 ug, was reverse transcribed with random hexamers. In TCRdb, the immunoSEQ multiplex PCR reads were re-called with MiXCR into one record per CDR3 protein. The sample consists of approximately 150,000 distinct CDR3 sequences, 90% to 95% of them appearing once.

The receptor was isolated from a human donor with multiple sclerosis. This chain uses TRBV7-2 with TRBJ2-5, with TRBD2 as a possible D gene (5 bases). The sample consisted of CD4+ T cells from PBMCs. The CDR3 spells CASSLREGQETQYF. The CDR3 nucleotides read TGTGCCAGCAGCTTACGCGAGGGCCAAGAGACCCAGTACTTC.